This TCR beta chain was found in a study of sequential checkpoint blockade in melanoma (dated by TCRdb to 2018 to 2020). Regarding the research as a whole: Patients were randomized 1:1 to first-line nivolumab followed by ipilimumab (arm A) or ipilimumab followed by nivolumab (arm B). Both trial sequences were followed by maintenance nivolumab. Broader findings and caveats from the paper: The response-prediction model combining TCR metrics and mutation burden needs validation in larger, independent patient cohorts.

The immunoSEQ Assay was used to immunosequence TCRbeta CDR3 regions from genomic DNA. Before high-throughput sequencing, genomic DNA was amplified using bias-controlled multiplex PCR. The original methods were these. To quantify the absolute abundance of each unique TCRbeta CDR3 region, the sequences were collapsed and filtered. Clonality, defined as 1 minus Pielou's evenness, was calculated using productive rearrangements only. Clones with significantly greater frequencies in on-treatment versus baseline samples were identified using a previously published method. TCRdb retrieved this table from immuneACCESS and kept in-frame rearrangements only. Not all clones are present; in checked studies, unresolved V genes account for under half, and no reason is known for the remainder. Clone size and V and J calls were adopted from that table, with D and trimming inferred from the DNA. The sample contains about 28,000 clones, 83% of them found a single time. Together, the top ten hold around 17% of the sample.

With regard to this clone: Which antigen it targets is not known. No much larger clone exists at a distance of one base, and base qualities are not known.

The CDR3 holds 16 amino acids from the cysteine to the phenylalanine. Only the CDR3 part of the read is kept: 48 bases, read in frame from the first base. The V end loses 6 bases and the J end loses 0 bases, and a stretch of 17 bases separates them. The germline V gene (reference sequence) sets CDR1 to LNHDA and CDR2 to SQIVND. Explained via the paper, the treatment or condition label denotes: randomized to nivolumab then ipilimumab (arm A) or the reverse (arm B). No trial patient had received prior DNA-damaging chemotherapy. Live CD3+CD8+ cells negative for CD19 and CD56 were sorted from thawed PBMCs on a FACS Aria II flow cytometer. The samples were obtained from melanoma patients enrolled in CheckMate 064, an open-label, randomized phase II trial testing sequential checkpoint blockade. Peripheral blood mononuclear cells were collected by leukapheresis, purified with Ficoll-Paque, and frozen in human serum with 10% DMSO. Immediately after sorting, the purity of the sorted blood CD3+CD8+ cells was confirmed to be >98%, and DNA was then extracted.

Recombination connected TRBV19 to TRBJ2-5; the D gene is perhaps TRBD1, from 6 matching bases. The origin of this receptor is a human donor with melanoma. The input for sequencing was CD8+ T cells sorted from blood (inferred from file names), taken from a patient given nivolumab and ipilimumab in sequence. In nucleotides, the sequence is TGTGCCAGTAGCCAGGGAGTGCAGGGGTACCAAGAGACCCAGTACTTC. Translated, it reads CASSQGVQGYQETQYF.